This TCR beta chain appears in the sequencing data of a study of shared clonotypes between healthy human individuals. The ends lost 3 bases at V and 4 bases at J; junction bases unmatched: 6. The CDR3 contains 15 residues. Germline V gene lookup returns CDR1 SGHRS and CDR2 YFSETQ. This clone was counted a single time. Libraries were prepared by immunoSEQ multiplex PCR; TCRdb keeps only in-frame clonotypes and omits some of them. The sample shows approximately 440,000 clones, about 74% of them seen only once. Material: PBMCs. The sequence came from a woman in her thirties or forties in good health. Some clones in this sample may be carry-over from other donors' samples. The chain is built from TRBV5-1 and TRBJ2-1, with TRBD2 matching over 8 bases. The CDR3 loop reads CASSWSTSGYNEQFF. CDR3 sequence (DNA): TGCGCCAGCAGCTGGTCAACTAGCGGATACAATGAGCAGTTCTTC.